What follows are 26 T cell receptor beta chains derived from one specimen sequenced in a study of high-grade serous ovarian cancer treatment subgroups. TCRdb keeps only in-frame clones here, not all; method: immunoSEQ multiplex PCR. The sample records about 36,000 clones, about 80% being singletons. Tumor samples were taken before definitive surgery or chemotherapy. What was sequenced was tumor tissue. The receptor source for this set is a human donor with high-grade serous ovarian cancer.

The genes are TRBV10-2 and TRBJ2-3, with D perhaps TRBD1 (5 bases). Trimming stripped 4 bases from V and 10 bases from J, with 15 bases between. Germline V gene data show CDR1 as WSHSY and CDR2 as SAAADI. The CDR3 length is 13 residues. The CDR3 DNA reads as TGCGCCAGCAGTGTGGTCCCTACAGGCGCGCAGTATTTT. Its translation: CASSVVPTGAQYF.

J is TRBJ1-1 and V is TRBV4-1; 7 positions match TRBD1. Germline V gene lookup returns CDR1 MGHRA and CDR2 YSYEKL. CDR3 size: 18 residues. Losses at the gene ends were 0 bases for V and 1 base for J; bases not matched to a gene: 11. The CDR3 here is CASSQEEGRGISNTEAFF. The CDR3, as DNA: TGCGCCAGCAGCCAAGAGGAGGGCAGGGGGATCTCGAACACTGAAGCTTTCTTT.

The rearrangement joins TRBV5-1 to TRBJ2-1, with D uncertain. The germline V gene has CDR1 SGHRS and CDR2 YFSETQ. The CDR3 consists of 11 residues. The V and J ends lost 4 bases and 8 bases respectively, with 7 bases between them. The DNA for the CDR3 is TGCGCCAGCAGCCAGGCTTATGAGCAGTTCTTC. It codes for CASSQAYEQFF.

The V gene is TRBV30, the J gene TRBJ1-3, with D unclear. The V gene lost 0 bases and the J gene lost 0 bases, with 6 bases spanning the gap. This CDR3 contains 14 residues. Looked up from germline, CDR1 is GTSNPN and CDR2 is SVGIG (reference sequence). In DNA form, the CDR3 reads TGTGCCTGGAGTGTCATAAACTCTGGAAACACCATATATTTT. This codes for CAWSVINSGNTIYF.

In its sample, this clone was seen once. The chain is built from TRBV5-1 and TRBJ2-1, with 11 positions matching TRBD2. The CDR3 is 16 amino acids. Looked up from germline, CDR1 is SGHRS and CDR2 is YFSETQ. Trimming cost V 8 bases and J 3 bases; bases outside gene matches: 10. The CDR3 DNA is TGCGCCAGTTCACCGACTAGCGGGACGATCTACAATGAGCAGTTCTTC. Translated, it gives CASSPTSGTIYNEQFF.

This clone was observed once. The V call is TRBV7-9, the J call TRBJ2-1; tentatively, D is TRBD1 (6 bases). Trimming cost V 1 base and J 7 bases, with 14 bases left between them. The length of the CDR3 is 15 residues. In germline, CDR1 is SEHNR, CDR2 FQNEAQ (reference sequence). The CDR3 loop reads CASSLVGRGANEQFF. The CDR3 coding sequence is TGTGCCAGCAGCTTAGTCGGCAGGGGTGCGAATGAGCAGTTCTTC.

There are a few counts of this clone. This chain uses TRBV7-2 with TRBJ1-1, with D uncertain. V lost 5 bases, J lost 2 bases, and 15 bases lay in between. The CDR3 covers 15 residues. CDR1 SGHTA and CDR2 FQGNSA come from the germline V gene. The CDR3 DNA sequence: TGTGCCAGCAGCCCCTGGGAGAATCTAAACACTGAAGCTTTCTTT. As protein: CASSPWENLNTEAFF.

The chain recombines TRBV5-4 with TRBJ2-7; D remains unclear. V was cut by 0 bases and J by 2 bases, with 3 bases left in between. The length of the CDR3 is 12 residues. CDR1 is SGHNT and CDR2 is YYREEE in the germline V gene (reference sequence). This CDR3 is CASSLVPYEQYF. Written as DNA, the CDR3 is TGTGCCAGCAGCTTGGTTCCCTACGAGCAGTACTTC.

The J gene is TRBJ2-5, the V gene TRBV6-1; D gene uncertain. Germline V gene data show CDR1 as MNHNS and CDR2 as SASEGT. This CDR3 has 13 amino acids. Trimming cost V 3 bases and J 2 bases, with 7 bases left between them. The chain's CDR3 is CASSDMGQETQYF. DNA for the CDR3: TGTGCCAGCAGTGACATGGGGCAAGAGACCCAGTACTTC.

V gene TRBV4-3 combines with J gene TRBJ2-7, with a possible D match to TRBD2 (5 bases). The germline V gene has CDR1 LGHNA and CDR2 YSLEER. The CDR3 spans 14 residues. The V end was cut by 2 bases, the J end by 5 bases, with 13 bases between. CDR3 coding DNA: TGCGCCAGCAGCCAATCTCTGAAGAGGGACGAGCAGTACTTC. Protein product: CASSQSLKRDEQYF.

The chain uses TRBV4-1 and TRBJ2-7; possible D gene TRBD2, 5 bases. V was clipped by 0 bases and J by 5 bases, with 11 bases between them. This CDR3 is built from 14 residues. CDR1 is MGHRA and CDR2 is YSYEKL in the germline V gene. The CDR3 loop reads CASSQDRGIDEQYF. Written as DNA, the CDR3 is TGCGCCAGCAGCCAAGACCGGGGAATCGACGAGCAGTACTTC.

The count of this clone is one. V usage is TRBV11-2 and J usage is TRBJ1-1; D is ambiguous. V dropped 3 bases and J dropped 1 base, with 3 bases sitting between them. This CDR3 is 12 amino acids long. CDR1 SGHAT and CDR2 FQNNGV come from the germline V gene. The CDR3 loop is CASSFENTEAFF. The CDR3 DNA follows: TGTGCCAGCAGCTTCGAGAACACTGAAGCTTTCTTT.

The chain links TRBV27 to TRBJ2-1; 7 bases match TRBD2. J gave up 3 bases and V 9 bases, and 11 bases lay outside the gene matches. Germline CDR1 is MNHEY and CDR2 is SMNVEV (reference sequence). CDR3 length: 15 amino acids. CDR3 residues: CASSGASGYYNEQFF. Here the CDR3 DNA reads TGTGCCAGTTCTGGGGCTAGCGGTTACTACAATGAGCAGTTCTTC.

This clone turned up a few times. V and J are TRBV6-5 and TRBJ1-1, with a possible D match to TRBD1 (5 bases). The CDR3 contains 13 residues. V lost 2 bases, J lost 3 bases, and 7 bases lay in between. Germline V CDR1 and CDR2: MNHEY, SVGAGI. CDR3 region: CASSYGRDTEAFF. CDR3 bases: TGTGCCAGCAGTTACGGCAGGGACACTGAAGCTTTCTTT.

This rearrangement joins TRBV18 to TRBJ2-7; maybe TRBD2 (5 bases). The CDR3 length is 13 residues. CDR1 KGHSH and CDR2 LQKENI come from the germline V gene. V lost 2 bases, J lost 1 base, and 6 bases lay in between. In DNA, the CDR3 is TGTGCCAGCTCACCAGGGGAGTCCTACGAGCAGTACTTC. It codes for CASSPGESYEQYF.

The chain recombines TRBV10-3 with TRBJ1-2; D gene unclear. In germline, CDR1 is ENHRY, CDR2 SYGVKD. The CDR3 has 13 amino acids. The V and J ends lost 2 bases and 9 bases respectively, with 13 bases between them. As DNA, the CDR3 is TGTGCCATCAGTGAGGGGCAAGGGAATAGCTACACCTTC. Translating it yields CAISEGQGNSYTF.

The genes are TRBV25-1 and TRBJ2-2; D not resolved. The V end was cut by 2 bases, the J end by 1 base, with 2 bases between. CDR1 and CDR2 (germline): MGHDK, SYGVNS. This CDR3 is built from 13 residues. The CDR3 here is CASSELNTGELFF. CDR3 coding DNA: TGTGCCAGCAGTGAACTGAACACCGGGGAGCTGTTTTTT.

This clone was counted a single time. V gene TRBV7-7 combines with J gene TRBJ2-1; TRBD2 might be the D (6 bases). Deletions cut 8 bases from V and 6 bases from J, with 14 bases between. Germline CDR1 SSHAT, CDR2 FNYEAQ (reference sequence). The CDR3 loop spans 13 amino acids. The CDR3 protein is CASGAGPANEQFF. The CDR3, as DNA: TGTGCCAGCGGAGCGGGCCCGGCCAATGAGCAGTTCTTC. The full variable domain, rest sourced from reference TRBV7-7 and TRBJ2-1, is GAGVSQSPRYKVTKRGQDVTLRCDPISSHATLYWYQQALGQGPEFLTYFNYEAQPDKSGLPSDRFSAERPEGSISTLTIQRTEQRDSAMYRCASGAGPANEQFFGPGTRLTVL.

The chain joins TRBV6-1 to TRBJ1-1; 8 nucleotides align to TRBD1. Germline CDR1 and CDR2: MNHNS and SASEGT. Trimming took 8 bases from V and 4 from J; bases not matched to a gene: 6. The CDR3 sequence is 13 residues long. CDR3: CASPLTGATEAFF. CDR3 coding DNA: TGTGCCAGCCCCCTGACAGGGGCCACTGAAGCTTTCTTT.

The CDR3 DNA is TGTGCCAGCAGCTTAGTTGGGGGACTAGGCGGACTTTACGAGCAGTACTTC. This sequence encodes CASSLVGGLGGLYEQYF. The genes are TRBV11-2 and TRBJ2-7, with TRBD2 identical over 8 bases. Looked up from germline, CDR1 is SGHAT and CDR2 is FQNNGV. The CDR3 loop spans 17 amino acids. The V gene end was trimmed by 1 base and the J gene end by 4 bases; junction bases not matched to a gene: 12. Full variable domain (rest looked up from reference TRBV11-2 and TRBJ2-7): EAGVAQSPRYKIIEKRQSVAFWCNPISGHATLYWYQQILGQGPKLLIQFQNNGVVDDSQLPKDRFSAERLKGVDSTLKIQPAKLEDSAVYLCASSLVGGLGGLYEQYFGPGTRLTVT.

This clone was seen only a few times. The CDR3 region is CASSEQGVRTEAFF. The CDR3 DNA reads as TGTGCCAGCAGTGAACAGGGGGTAAGGACTGAAGCTTTCTTT. The chain is built from TRBV2 and TRBJ1-1, with TRBD1 identical over 7 bases. The CDR3 contains 14 residues. The V and J ends lost 2 bases and 5 bases, in that order; junction bases with no gene match: 5. Germline CDR1 reads SNHLY; CDR2 reads FYNNEI.

The chain combines TRBV4-3 with TRBJ2-2, with D uncertain. Trimming removed 7 bases from V and 5 bases from J, with 17 bases in between. Germline V CDR1 and CDR2: LGHNA, YSLEER. This CDR3 is built from 15 residues. CDR3 sequence (DNA): TGCGCCAGCAAGGCGTCCACCGTTTGGACCGGGGAGCTGTTTTTT. Protein sequence: CASKASTVWTGELFF.

This chain links TRBV27 with TRBJ2-7; 9 bases are a match to TRBD2. V lost 6 bases and J lost 8; bases outside the gene matches: 11. Germline values: CDR1 MNHEY, CDR2 SMNVEV (reference sequence). CDR3 size: 14 residues. As DNA, the CDR3 is TGTGCCAGCAGCCCATTTGGGGCGGGAGGGAAGCAGTACTTC. It is translated as CASSPFGAGGKQYF.

The chain has TRBV2 and TRBJ2-2; 10 bases match TRBD1. CDR1 is SNHLY, CDR2 FYNNEI, per germline. The CDR3 runs to 15 residues. The ends lost 7 bases at V and 4 bases at J; junction bases unmatched: 6. CDR3 in DNA: TGTGCCAGCAAGATGGACAGGGGGGCCACCGGGGAGCTGTTTTTT. Protein sequence: CASKMDRGATGELFF.

This rearrangement joins TRBV5-6 to TRBJ2-3, with 8 bases that match TRBD2. CDR3 size: 14 residues. The V gene end was trimmed by 5 bases and the J gene end by 5 bases; junction bases not matched to a gene: 7. Germline values: CDR1 SGHDT, CDR2 YYEEEE. Here the CDR3 DNA reads TGTGCCAGCAGTCCCGGACTAGCTATAGATACGCAGTATTTT. This sequence encodes CASSPGLAIDTQYF.

V is TRBV5-1 and J is TRBJ2-3, with 7 bases aligning to TRBD2. The ends lost 4 bases at V and 4 bases at J; junction bases unmatched: 3. Looked up from germline, CDR1 is SGHRS and CDR2 is YFSETQ. The CDR3 is made up of 13 amino acids. The DNA of the CDR3 is TGCGCCAGCAGCCGCGGACTAGCAGATACGCAGTATTTT. Its translation is CASSRGLADTQYF.